This T cell receptor beta chain came from a study of T cell responses to AZD1222 COVID-19 vaccine. The CDR3 runs 14 residues. The V end was cut by 4 bases, the J end by 2 bases, with 13 bases between. Germline CDR1 and CDR2: SGHKS and YYEKEE (reference sequence). Sequencing was performed with immunoSEQ multiplex PCR; in TCRdb, only in-frame clones are kept and a portion is missing. The table lists 140,000 to 150,000 clones, 92% of them singletons, with roughly 3.7% in the top ten. V is TRBV5-5 and J is TRBJ2-7; D possibly corresponds to TRBD1 (5 bases). Sequenced here: peripheral blood, sampled on day 0 of AZD1222 vaccination. The receptor was derived from an adult in good health. The CDR3, as DNA: TGTGCCAGCAGCCCTCAGGGTACAGCCTACGAGCAGTACTTC. It encodes CASSPQGTAYEQYF.